These T cell receptor beta chains were read from a single sample in a study of tumor-infiltrating lymphocytes in primary liver carcinoma. TCRdb re-called the multiplex PCR reads through MiXCR, storing one row per CDR3 protein. The data show tens of thousands of distinct CDR3 sequences, with about two thirds seen just once and 40% to 45% held by the top ten. The material sequenced was liver tumor tissue from sampling region 4. These receptors all come from a man aged 40-50 years with primary liver carcinoma and hepatitis B virus infection. Each CDR3 is given with its conserved first and last residue. D genes are given only for firm matches. Clone sizes are given selectively: once, few, many, or a class where the clone is expanded.

abundance	v_gene	d_gene	j_gene	CDR3aa	CDR3nt
.	TRBV11-2	TRBD2	TRBJ2-7	CASSLITSGRTDPPYEQYF	TGTGCCAGCAGCCTAATTACTAGCGGGAGGACCGACCCTCCCTACGAGCAGTACTTC
once	TRBV4-1	TRBD2	TRBJ2-6	CASSQVGLAGLKAVRANVLTF	TGCGCCAGTAGCCAAGTCGGACTAGCGGGCCTGAAGGCGGTCAGGGCCAACGTCCTGACTTTC
.	TRBV6-5	.	TRBJ2-3	CASCYSRGVADTQYF	TGTGCCAGCTGTTACTCGAGGGGTGTAGCGGATACGCAGTATTTT
.	TRBV11-2	.	TRBJ2-7	CASSLDLGTKVYEQYF	TGTGCCAGCAGCTTAGACCTGGGGACAAAAGTCTACGAGCAGTACTTC
.	TRBV5-4	.	TRBJ2-7	CVSSSSGKGTWEQYF	TGTGTCAGCAGCTCATCAGGGAAGGGCACTTGGGAGCAGTACTTC
.	TRBV29-1	.	TRBJ1-1	CSSSMGQFAFF	TGCAGCTCTTCGATGGGTCAGTTTGCTTTCTTT
many	TRBV6-5	TRBD1	TRBJ1-1	CASRLGQGPGEAFF	TGTGCCAGCAGGTTAGGACAGGGGCCGGGTGAAGCTTTCTTT
.	TRBV11-1	.	TRBJ2-3	CASSSWGGSVGARTDTQYF	TGTGCCAGCAGCTCTTGGGGAGGCTCTGTTGGAGCCCGCACAGATACGCAGTATTTT
.	TRBV4-1	TRBD2	TRBJ2-1	CASSLELAGAYNEQFF	TGCGCCAGTAGCCTCGAACTAGCGGGGGCTTACAATGAGCAGTTCTTC
.	TRBV11-2	.	TRBJ2-6	CAKSLDLGTGANVLTF	TGTGCCAAGAGCTTAGATCTCGGGACTGGGGCCAACGTCCTGACTTTC
few	TRBV11-2	TRBD2	TRBJ2-2	CASSKSGSPGELFF	TGTGCCAGCAGCAAGAGCGGGAGCCCCGGGGAGCTGTTTTTT
.	TRBV28	.	TRBJ1-5	CASSFQGATQHQHF	TGTGCCAGCAGTTTCCAGGGAGCTACTCAGCACCAGCATTTT
.	TRBV3-1	.	TRBJ2-7	CASSPPGSLGEQYF	TGTGCCAGCAGCCCACCCGGCAGTTTGGGCGAGCAGTACTTC
.	TRBV4-1	.	TRBJ2-2	CASSQDSVRAWYTWELFF	TGCGCCAGCAGCCAAGACAGCGTGAGGGCGTGGTACACCTGGGAGCTGTTTTTT
few	TRBV12-3/TRBV12-4	.	TRBJ1-4	CASSLSGAEKLFF	TGTGCCAGCAGTTTATCAGGGGCCGAAAAACTGTTTTTT
.	TRBV4-1	.	TRBJ1-6	CASGHHLHGADSPLHF	TGCGCCAGCGGCCACCATCTACATGGGGCGGATTCACCCCTCCACTTT
.	TRBV11-3	.	TRBJ2-7	CASTLGSGTRYEEYF	TGTGCCAGCACCTTAGGCTCCGGGACCCGGTACGAGGAGTACTTC
.	TRBV29-1	.	TRBJ1-1	CSVTPAWGMNTEAFF	TGCAGCGTTACCCCGGCATGGGGAATGAACACTGAAGCTTTCTTT
.	TRBV7-9	.	TRBJ1-2	CASNPEGRLSQYGYTF	TGTGCCAGCAACCCCGAGGGCAGGCTGTCGCAGTATGGCTACACCTTT
.	TRBV5-1	.	TRBJ1-2	CASSKDLYRGTVYGYTF	TGCGCCAGCAGCAAAGATCTTTATAGGGGCACAGTCTATGGCTACACCTTC
.	TRBV4-2	.	TRBJ2-3	CASSGFEGSTDTQYF	TGTGCCAGCAGCGGTTTTGAGGGGAGCACAGATACGCAGTATTTT
medium-sized	TRBV11-2	.	TRBJ2-7	CASSPSWLAEYEQYF	TGTGCCAGCAGCCCGTCGTGGCTAGCAGAGTACGAGCAGTACTTC
.	TRBV2	.	TRBJ1-2	CASRGLILGFGYTF	TGTGCCAGCAGGGGACTGATACTGGGGTTTGGCTACACCTTC
.	TRBV5-1	.	TRBJ2-7	CANISSRSYEQYF	TGCGCCAACATCTCCTCTAGGTCCTACGAGCAGTACTTC
.	TRBV11-1	TRBD1	TRBJ2-5	CANSGQAEVETHYF	TGTGCCAACAGTGGACAGGCGGAGGTGGAGACCCACTACTTC
many	TRBV6-1	.	TRBJ1-5	CASSAGGNQPQHF	TGTGCCAGCAGTGCTGGGGGTAATCAGCCCCAGCATTTT
medium-sized	TRBV6-6	.	TRBJ2-7	CASSYADEQYF	TGTGCCAGCAGTTACGCTGACGAGCAGTACTTC
.	TRBV7-3	TRBD2	TRBJ2-5	CASSLSAGKTQYF	TGTGCCAGCAGCTTATCAGCGGGAAAGACCCAGTACTTC
.	TRBV5-4	TRBD2	TRBJ2-5	CASRLSRTSFETQYF	TGTGCCAGCAGACTCTCCCGGACTAGCTTTGAGACCCAGTACTTC
.	TRBV4-3	TRBD2	TRBJ2-1	CVNSQGSSGSVFF	TGCGTCAACAGCCAAGGGTCTAGCGGGAGTGTATTCTTC
.	TRBV4-1	TRBD1	TRBJ1-2	CISSQGDRNYSYTF	TGCATCAGCAGCCAAGGGGACAGGAACTATAGCTACACCTTC
.	TRBV12-3/TRBV12-4	.	TRBJ2-7	CASSFGQGANYEQCF	.
.	TRBV12-3/TRBV12-4	.	TRBJ2-2	CASSPLTGELFF	TGTGCCAGTAGTCCGCTGACCGGGGAGCTGTTTTTT
.	TRBV29-1	.	TRBJ1-1	CSIGRGLGNNEAFF	TGCAGCATAGGACGGGGGTTGGGGAACAATGAAGCTTTCTTT
.	TRBV7-3	.	TRBJ1-2	CASSLGGPDGYTF	TGTGCCAGCAGCTTAGGGGGGCCAGACGGCTACACCTTC
many	TRBV6-5	TRBD2	TRBJ2-1	CASGSGGEQFF	TGTGCCAGCGGGAGCGGGGGTGAGCAGTTCTTC
.	TRBV14	.	TRBJ2-1	CASSPWGYHNEQFF	TGTGCCAGCAGCCCATGGGGGTATCACAATGAGCAGTTCTTC
.	TRBV6-9	.	TRBJ2-3	CASTTIAGGVTDTQYF	TGTGCCAGCACTACCATCGCGGGTGGAGTCACAGATACGCAATATTTT
.	TRBV28	.	TRBJ2-1	CASSTGYNKQFF	TGTGCTAGCAGTACAGGTTACAATAAGCAGTTCTTC
.	TRBV29-1	.	TRBJ1-2	CSVEKVMGGGHGYTF	TGCAGCGTTGAAAAAGTGATGGGAGGGGGGCATGGCTACACCTTC
.	TRBV11-2	.	TRBJ2-3	CTSTPGGDAQYF	TGCACCAGCACCCCTGGAGGGGATGCGCAGTATTTT
.	TRBV6-6	.	TRBJ2-7	CASSPSAASYELYF	TGTGCCAGCAGTCCTTCCGCAGCCTCCTACGAGCTGTACTTC
.	TRBV29-1	.	TRBJ2-7	CSVTVPLPYEQCF	TGCAGCGTGACAGTCCCCCTCCCCTACGAGCAGTGCTTC
few	TRBV12-3/TRBV12-4	.	TRBJ2-4	CASSFTGGVAKNIQYF	TGTGCCAGCAGTTTCACTGGGGGAGTAGCCAAAAACATTCAGTACTTC
.	TRBV6-6	TRBD1	TRBJ1-1	CASSTGGITQAFF	TGTGCCAGCAGCACAGGGGGGATTACTCAAGCTTTCTTT
.	TRBV6-2/TRBV6-3	TRBD2	TRBJ2-3	CAISFLRLAGAADTQYF	TGTGCCATCAGCTTCCTCCGACTAGCGGGAGCGGCAGATACGCAGTATTTT
.	TRBV20-1	TRBD2	TRBJ2-1	CSASAPASGRAGEQIF	TGCAGTGCTAGTGCTCCGGCTAGCGGGAGGGCCGGAGAGCAGATCTTC
few	TRBV12-3/TRBV12-4	.	TRBJ1-2	CASSLGLGAGYTF	TGTGCCAGCAGTTTAGGACTGGGTGCTGGCTACACCTTC
.	TRBV5-1	.	TRBJ2-3	CASRLSVGGPALPSTGTQYF	TGCGCCAGCAGACTTTCAGTGGGCGGCCCTGCACTGCCTAGCACAGGTACGCAGTATTTC
many	TRBV7-9	.	TRBJ2-7	CASSWTDYEQYF	TGTGCCAGCAGCTGGACAGATTACGAGCAGTACTTC
many	TRBV12-3/TRBV12-4	.	TRBJ1-6	CASSLGYHSPLHF	TGTGCCAGCAGTTTGGGGTATCACTCACCCCTCCACTTT
.	TRBV6-6	.	TRBJ1-5	CASRTWTVDSNQPQHF	TGTGCCAGCAGGACGTGGACAGTCGATAGCAATCAGCCCCAGCATTTT
.	TRBV6-6	TRBD1	TRBJ1-5	CAIMTGTVDSNEPQHF	TGTGCCATCATGACGGGGACAGTCGATAGCAATGAGCCCCAGCATTTT
.	TRBV6-6	TRBD1	TRBJ1-1	CASRTGGADEASF	TGTGCCAGCAGGACAGGGGGCGCGGACGAAGCTTCCTTT
.	TRBV10-3	TRBD2	TRBJ2-3	CAVSASSMTSGGADTHYF	TGTGCCGTCAGTGCATCCTCAATGACTAGCGGGGGCGCAGATACGCACTATTTT
.	TRBV28	TRBD2	TRBJ2-7	CASSFFELAEGRISYEQYF	TGTGCCAGCAGTTTTTTCGAACTAGCGGAAGGGCGAATCTCCTATGAGCAGTACTTC
.	TRBV5-1	.	TRBJ2-7	CVSSGSSQGSYEQYF	TGCGTCAGCAGCGGGTCGTCGCAGGGATCCTACGAGCAGTACTTC
.	TRBV11-2	.	TRBJ2-1	CVSSFDASYGHFF	TGTGTCAGCAGCTTTGACGCTAGCTATGGGCATTTCTTC